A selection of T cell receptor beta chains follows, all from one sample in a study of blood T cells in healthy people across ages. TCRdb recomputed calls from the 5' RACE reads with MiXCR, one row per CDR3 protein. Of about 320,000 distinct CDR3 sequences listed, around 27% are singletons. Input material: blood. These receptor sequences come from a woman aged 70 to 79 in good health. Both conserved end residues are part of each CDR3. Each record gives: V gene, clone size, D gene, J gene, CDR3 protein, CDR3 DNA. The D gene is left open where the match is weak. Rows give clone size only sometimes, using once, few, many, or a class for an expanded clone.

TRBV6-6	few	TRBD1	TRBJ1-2	CASSYGQGDGYTF	TGTGCCAGCAGTTACGGACAGGGTGATGGCTACACCTTC
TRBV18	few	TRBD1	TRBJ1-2	CASSQRTGANYGYTF	TGTGCCAGCTCACAACGGACAGGGGCCAACTATGGCTACACCTTC
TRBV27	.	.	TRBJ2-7	CASSVGSSAVYEQYF	TGTGCCAGCAGTGTGGGATCCTCGGCAGTCTACGAGCAGTACTTC
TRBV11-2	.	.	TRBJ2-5	CASSLAGSMKTQYF	TGTGCCAGCAGCTTAGCTGGGAGTATGAAGACCCAGTACTTC
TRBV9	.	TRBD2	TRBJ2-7	CASSEGLAGSLSYEQYF	TGTGCCAGCAGCGAGGGACTAGCGGGAAGTTTGAGCTACGAGCAGTACTTC
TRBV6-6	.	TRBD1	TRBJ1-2	CASRTGQGNYGYTF	TGTGCCAGCAGAACGGGACAGGGGAACTATGGCTACACCTTC
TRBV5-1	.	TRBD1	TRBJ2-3	CASSLMTGGADTQYF	TGCGCCAGCAGCTTAATGACAGGGGGGGCAGATACGCAGTATTTT
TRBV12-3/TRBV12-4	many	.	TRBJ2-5	CASSAMRAEQETQYF	TGTGCCAGCAGTGCCATGCGGGCTGAGCAAGAGACCCAGTACTTC
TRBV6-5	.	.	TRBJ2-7	CASSYDGREQYF	TGTGCCAGCAGTTACGACGGCCGCGAGCAGTACTTC
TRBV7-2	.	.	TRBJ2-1	CASSLAGGGYPNEQFF	TGTGCCAGCAGCTTAGCGGGAGGGGGCTATCCCAATGAGCAGTTCTTC
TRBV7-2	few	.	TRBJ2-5	CASSLSSGERSGAQYF	TGTGCCAGCAGCTTAAGTAGCGGAGAGCGATCGGGGGCCCAGTACTTC
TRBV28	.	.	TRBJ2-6	CASRTGGNPSGANVLTF	TGTGCCAGCCGCACCGGGGGCAACCCCTCTGGGGCCAACGTCCTGACTTTC
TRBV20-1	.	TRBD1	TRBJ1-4	CSASWDRDEKLFF	TGCAGTGCTAGCTGGGACAGGGATGAAAAACTGTTTTTT
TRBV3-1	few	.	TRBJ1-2	CASSAGQSGYGYTF	TGTGCCAGCAGTGCCGGACAGTCGGGCTATGGCTACACCTTC
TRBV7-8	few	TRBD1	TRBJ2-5	CASSPTTGVTVAQYF	TGTGCCAGCAGCCCGACCACAGGGGTTACAGTCGCCCAGTACTTC
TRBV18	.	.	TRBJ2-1	CASSPSNRENEQFF	TGTGCCAGCTCACCATCCAACAGGGAAAATGAGCAGTTCTTC
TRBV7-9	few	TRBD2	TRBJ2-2	CASSLYGSGVTGELFF	TGTGCCAGCAGCTTGTACGGTAGCGGGGTCACCGGGGAGCTGTTTTTT
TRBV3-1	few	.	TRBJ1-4	CASSQAGALGERLFF	TGTGCCAGCAGCCAAGCGGGGGCATTGGGGGAAAGACTGTTTTTT
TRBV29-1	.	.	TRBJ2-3	CSVARRADTQYF	TGCAGCGTTGCCCGGCGGGCAGATACGCAGTATTTT
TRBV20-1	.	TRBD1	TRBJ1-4	CSATDRGGEKLFF	TGCAGTGCCACGGACAGGGGGGGTGAAAAACTGTTTTTT
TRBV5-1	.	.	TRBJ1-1	CASSLGSSDTEAFF	TGCGCCAGCAGCTTGGGGTCTTCGGACACTGAAGCTTTCTTT
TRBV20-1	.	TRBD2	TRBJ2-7	CSTREGLAANSYPYEQYF	TGCAGTACTAGAGAAGGACTAGCGGCTAATTCATACCCCTACGAGCAGTACTTC
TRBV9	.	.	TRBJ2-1	CASSGLDTCNEQFF	TGTGCCAGCAGCGGACTAGACACCTGCAATGAGCAGTTCTTC
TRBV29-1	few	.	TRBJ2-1	CSVEDSLLGQAEQFF	TGCAGCGTTGAAGATTCGCTACTAGGGCAGGCTGAGCAGTTCTTC